This T cell receptor (beta chain) is drawn from a study of OX40 agonist ivuxolimab in advanced cancers. Only in-frame clones appear in the TCRdb table, and some are missing; sequencing was by immunoSEQ multiplex PCR. The repertoire has roughly 80,000 clones, roughly nine tenths of them found once; the top ten carry 0.55% to 0.7%. Trimming took 5 bases from V and 0 from J, leaving 13 bases between them. Germline V gene lookup returns CDR1 MDHEN and CDR2 SYDVKM. The CDR3 extends over 16 amino acids. The clonotype originates from an adult with an advanced solid tumor such as melanoma, head and neck, liver or kidney cancer. The chain is built from TRBV28 and TRBJ1-4, with D possibly TRBD1 on 5 matching bases. The specimen comprised CD4+ or CD8+ T cells sorted from blood, sampled in a trial of the OX40 agonist ivuxolimab. The CDR3 DNA reads as TGTGCCAGCAGTCCCCCCCCACAGGCAACTAATGAAAAACTGTTTTTT. This sequence encodes CASSPPPQATNEKLFF.